The T cell receptor (beta chain) described here comes from a study of beta chain features in type 1 diabetes. Whole-study context: All samples yielded 100 million to 140 million examined sorted cells.

TCRB transcripts that were expressed got sequenced, as all of the isolated RNA had been reverse transcribed. Data came from immunoSEQ multiplex PCR; TCRdb stores just in-frame clones and leaves some out. The profile shows about 230,000 clones, 16% of them singletons. Points from the study as a whole: Any HLA effect on TCRB rearrangement was left unresolved by small sub-analyses. Type 1 diabetes patients had moderately but significantly shorter TCRB CDR3s in all four CD4+ subsets. VDJ junctions sequenced from type 1 diabetes patients showed fewer insertions and more deletions.

The authors sorted CD4+ naive, central memory, regulatory and stem cell-like memory cells via CD45RO/CCR7/CD25/CD127/CD95/CD27. V dropped 5 bases and J dropped 1 base, with 12 bases sitting between them. From germline, CDR1 is SGHAT and CDR2 FQNNGV. The CDR3 consists of 15 residues. Comment on this clone: Its target is not known.

The sequence derives from a man aged 30 to 39 with type 1 diabetes. Sequencing was performed on naive CD4+ T cells from blood. V gene TRBV11-2 combines with J gene TRBJ2-1; tentatively, D is TRBD1 (6 bases). DNA for the CDR3: TGTGCCAGCAGCAACAGGGTTATTTCCTACAATGAGCAGTTCTTC. It codes for CASSNRVISYNEQFF. Combining the CDR3 with reference TRBV11-2 and TRBJ2-1 gives the whole variable domain EAGVAQSPRYKIIEKRQSVAFWCNPISGHATLYWYQQILGQGPKLLIQFQNNGVVDDSQLPKDRFSAERLKGVDSTLKIQPAKLEDSAVYLCASSNRVISYNEQFFGPGTRLTVL.